The 14 T cell receptor beta chains reported below all come from one sample, sequenced in a study of shared clonotypes between healthy human individuals (dated by TCRdb to 2020 to 2022). Receptor amplification or capture employed the immunoSEQ multiplex PCR assay. As stored in TCRdb, this immuneACCESS dataset retains in-frame rearrangements with V and J assigned. A fraction of the clones does not appear; measured against another copy, unresolved V genes explain less than half of the discrepancy, and the remainder lacks a known reason. A total of around 1.4 million clones appear in this sample, 98% of them only once. The top ten clonotypes cover roughly 0.36% of the sample. The sample was naive CD4+ T cells sorted from blood. Taken with the paper, the label for cell subset or site translates to: CD45RA+ positively selected. These receptors were taken from a man aged 30 to 45 in good health.

In this sample, this clone turned up once. The rearrangement joins TRBV9 to TRBJ2-1; 10 positions agree with TRBD2. Germline CDR1 reads SGDLS; CDR2 reads YYNGEE. V was clipped by 4 bases and J by 5 bases; unmatched bases: 3. This CDR3 spans 14 amino acids. The CDR3 here is CASSISGRDNEQFF. The CDR3 bases are TGTGCCAGCAGCATCAGCGGGAGGGACAATGAGCAGTTCTTC.

The J gene is TRBJ2-1, the V gene TRBV6-5; possibly TRBD2 for D (6 bases). V was pared by 7 bases and J by 8 bases, with 18 bases between. The germline CDR1 and CDR2 sequences are MNHEY and SVGAGI. The CDR3 runs 14 residues. CDR3 nucleotide sequence: TGTGCCAGCAAGGCGGGAATGTCTACCTATGAGCAGTTCTTC. Its translation is CASKAGMSTYEQFF.

As regards this clone: Additional DNA sequences in this sample encode the identical CDR3. The V and J genes are TRBV19 and TRBJ1-5; the D gene is possibly TRBD1 (5 bases). The V end lost 2 bases, the J end lost 2 bases, and 7 bases lay between the germline ends. The germline V gene has CDR1 LNHDA and CDR2 SQIVND (reference sequence). CDR3 length equals 14 residues. The CDR3 loop is CASSIQGGNQPQHF. In DNA, the CDR3 is TGTGCCAGTAGTATACAGGGTGGCAATCAGCCCCAGCATTTT.

About this clone itself: The same CDR3 can be traced to other DNA sequences in this sample. The rearrangement links TRBV11-3 to TRBJ1-1; D gene unclear. V gave up 2 bases and J gave up 1 base, with 5 bases separating them. The CDR3 runs 13 residues. Germline V gives CDR1 SGHNT, CDR2 YENEEA. The CDR3 DNA follows: TGTGCCAGCAGCTTACGAGGGAACACTGAAGCTTTCTTT. This encodes CASSLRGNTEAFF.

This chain links TRBV14 with TRBJ1-1, with D perhaps TRBD1 (5 bases). The CDR3 contains 16 residues. CDR1 and CDR2 (germline): SGHDN, FVKESK. The V end lost 0 bases, the J end lost 2 bases, and 13 bases lay between the germline ends. The CDR3 is CASSQDGGVRNTEAFF. DNA of the CDR3: TGTGCCAGCAGCCAAGATGGGGGGGTGAGAAACACTGAAGCTTTCTTT.

The CDR3: CASSVGPGDNYGYTF. CDR3 DNA: TGTGCCAGCAGCGTAGGGCCAGGGGATAACTATGGCTACACCTTC. This chain uses TRBV9 with TRBJ1-2; TRBD1 might be the D (6 bases). Trimming removed 0 bases from V and 1 base from J, with 10 bases in between. Germline V gene data show CDR1 as SGDLS and CDR2 as YYNGEE. This CDR3 is built from 15 residues.

V and J are TRBV30 and TRBJ1-3; D unclear. Per germline, CDR1 GTSNPN and CDR2 SVGIG (reference sequence). Trimming took 0 bases from V and 0 from J, leaving 6 bases between them. There are 14 residues in the CDR3. Here the CDR3 DNA reads TGTGCCTGGAGTGTTCAGAACTCTGGAAACACCATATATTTT. Translation: CAWSVQNSGNTIYF.

The chain links TRBV29-1 to TRBJ2-5; 9 bases line up with TRBD1. CDR3 length equals 14 residues. With V trimmed by 1 base and J by 5 bases, 5 bases remained unmatched. In germline, CDR1 is SQVTM, CDR2 ANQGSEA. The CDR3 protein is CSVEVGQGPETQYF. The CDR3 nucleotides are TGCAGCGTTGAAGTGGGACAGGGACCCGAGACCCAGTACTTC.

The genes are TRBV5-6 and TRBJ1-5; perhaps TRBD1 as D (6 bases). The germline V gene has CDR1 SGHDT and CDR2 YYEEEE. Trimming shortened V by 1 base and J by 0 bases, and 14 bases separated the two germline ends. This CDR3 region has 17 residues. CDR3 bases: TGTGCCAGCAGCTTGCGGACAGAGTTCTATAGCAATCAGCCCCAGCATTTT. Translated: CASSLRTEFYSNQPQHF.

A single count supports this clone. The chain uses TRBV7-9 and TRBJ2-6, with D perhaps TRBD1 (5 bases). The CDR3 spans 17 residues. Trimming pared 2 bases from V and 0 bases from J, leaving 11 bases between. Per germline, CDR1 SEHNR and CDR2 FQNEAQ (reference sequence). CDR3 DNA sequence: TGTGCCAGCAGCTTATCCCTCCAGGGCTCTGGGGCCAACGTCCTGACTTTC. Amino acid sequence: CASSLSLQGSGANVLTF.

This chain uses TRBV18 with TRBJ1-2; TRBD1 might be the D (5 bases). Trimming removed 3 bases from V and 1 base from J, with 27 bases in between. CDR1 KGHSH and CDR2 LQKENI come from the germline V gene. There are 20 residues in the CDR3. CDR3 sequence reads: CASSPIPTGATSLNNYGYTF. CDR3 DNA sequence: TGTGCCAGCTCACCGATCCCTACCGGGGCCACCTCATTAAATAACTATGGCTACACCTTC.

This chain joins TRBV5-4 and TRBJ2-1; a weak D match, TRBD2 (7 bases). The CDR3 consists of 16 residues. CDR1 is SGHNT, CDR2 YYREEE, per germline (reference sequence). V was clipped by 4 bases and J by 2 bases, with 16 bases between them. The CDR3: CASSQRAGAAYNEQFF. The CDR3 nucleotides are TGTGCCAGCAGCCAGCGGGCGGGGGCCGCCTACAATGAGCAGTTCTTC.

V gene TRBV7-9 combines with J gene TRBJ2-2, with D possibly being TRBD2 (5 bases). Trimming took off 5 bases at V and 4 bases at J, with 11 bases between the two ends. The germline V gene has CDR1 SEHNR and CDR2 FQNEAQ (reference sequence). The length of the CDR3 is 14 residues. This chain's CDR3 is CASSVTRVTGELFF. The CDR3 DNA is TGTGCCAGCAGCGTTACTAGGGTCACCGGGGAGCTGTTTTTT.

The chain links TRBV6-5 to TRBJ1-1; TRBD1 is a possible D gene (6 bases). The CDR3 is 12 amino acids. Germline V gene lookup returns CDR1 MNHEY and CDR2 SVGAGI. V dropped 4 bases and J dropped 8 bases, with 11 bases sitting between them. For the CDR3, the DNA is TGTGCCAGCAGTTTCCTTGGACAGGAAGCTTTCTTT. Translation gives CASSFLGQEAFF.